The T cell receptor (beta chain) described here comes from a study of glioma-infiltrating T cells after dendritic cell vaccination. The repertoire was sequenced with immunoSEQ multiplex PCR; TCRdb's copy has only in-frame clones and lacks some. The data hold 50,000 to 60,000 clones, with about four fifths observed a single time. Noted time point: after dendritic cell vaccination, including at tumor progression/relapse. All glioblastoma patients lacked an isocitrate dehydrogenase mutation. This material consisted of blood, taken after dendritic cell vaccination. The receptor comes from a human donor with glioblastoma.

The CDR3 is CASSEYGGNEQFF. As DNA, the CDR3 is TGTGCCAGCAGTGAATATGGGGGGAATGAGCAGTTCTTC. V usage is TRBV25-1 and J usage is TRBJ2-1, with D possibly TRBD2 on 6 matching bases. Trimming pared 0 bases from V and 7 bases from J, leaving 7 bases between. The CDR3 contains 13 residues. The germline CDR1 and CDR2 sequences are MGHDK and SYGVNS.